Below, 4 T cell receptor beta chains from the same sample are listed, as sequenced in a study of spatial heterogeneity in lung cancer. This sample's time point: sample taken at primary tumor resection. Without sorting, whole RNA was sequenced from tumor, nontumor lung or frozen PBMC. TCRdb redid the calling of the 5' RACE reads with MiXCR, one entry per CDR3 protein. The data hold 65,000 to 85,000 distinct CDR3 sequences, with more than 15% observed a single time. Sequencing used PBMCs, obtained at surgery. The receptors come from a male donor with early-stage non-small cell lung cancer.

The V gene is TRBV11-2, the J gene TRBJ2-1; no definite D call. The V gene lost 1 base and the J gene lost 12 bases, with 10 bases spanning the gap. Germline V lookup: CDR1 SGHAT, CDR2 FQNNGV. The CDR3 spans 12 residues. The CDR3 spells CASSLGFSAQFF. CDR3 in DNA: TGTGCCAGCAGCTTAGGTTTCTCGGCGCAGTTCTTC.

This clonotype was detected only a few times. CDR3 amino acids: CASSPFPGVPSTDTQYF. In DNA, the CDR3 is TGTGCCAGCTCACCGTTCCCAGGGGTCCCTAGCACAGATACGCAGTATTTT. V gene TRBV18 combines with J gene TRBJ2-3; maybe TRBD1 (6 bases). Trimming pared 3 bases from V and 0 bases from J, leaving 16 bases between. Germline CDR1 is KGHSH and CDR2 is LQKENI. The CDR3 sequence is 17 residues long.

This rearrangement joins TRBV19 to TRBJ1-5, with D uncertain. Trimming took off 2 bases at V and 3 bases at J, with 5 bases between the two ends. Per germline, CDR1 LNHDA and CDR2 SQIVND (reference sequence). The CDR3 is 13 amino acids. This CDR3 is CASSISDNQPQHF. The CDR3 nucleotides are TGTGCCAGTAGTATATCAGACAATCAGCCCCAGCATTTT.

This chain uses TRBV6-6 with TRBJ1-4; no clear D. The CDR3 sequence is 14 residues long. From germline, CDR1 is MNHNY and CDR2 SVGAGI (reference sequence). V shed 2 bases and J shed 4 bases, with 8 bases lying between them. CDR3 loop: CASSYGANNEKLFF. The CDR3, as DNA: TGTGCCAGCAGTTACGGAGCCAATAATGAAAAACTGTTTTTT.